This T cell receptor beta chain was obtained from a study of PD-L1 blockade in urothelial cancer (dated by TCRdb to 2017 to 2019). Concerning the study at large: Therapy was started at some point between 2014 and 2016 for all patients, and atezolizumab 1,200 mg was administered intravenously every 3 weeks. Progression-free survival longer than 6 months counted as durable clinical benefit, and TCR features were additionally tested against both progression-free and overall survival. Nine patients achieved durable clinical benefit and approximately 20 did not. Pretreatment tumor samples, along with matched peripheral blood collected serially before and after atezolizumab treatment, underwent TCR sequencing. Patients had an ECOG performance status of 0 or 1 and had received between 0 and 3 prior chemotherapy regimens. Approximately 29 patients had pretreatment blood TCR-seq, 24 had at least one posttreatment blood collection, and 24 had tumor TCR-seq. Blood samples were analyzed at 3 weeks after treatment start (second dose) and at 6 weeks after treatment start. About 90% of the 29 patients were identified as males with urothelial cancer of bladder origin, and a prior smoking history was reported by 18 of 29 patients. Blood samples gave a median of around 130,000 T cells and approximately 80,000 unique TCRs, with a median clonality of approximately 0.078. Whole exome sequencing and RNA sequencing of pretreatment tumors were performed alongside TCR sequencing in the same patients. Somatic, immune and clinical correlates of response to PD-L1 blockade with atezolizumab in urothelial cancer were the focus of an exploratory multi-omic analysis. The research as a whole found: A pretreatment peripheral blood TCR clonality below the median was linked to improved progression-free and overall survival. Because the sample size was small (n of about 27) and many exploratory analyses were performed, the results are intended to be hypothesis-generating. Among patients with durable benefit, tumor-associated TCR clones showed greater expansion in peripheral blood 3 weeks after treatment started (n ≈ 20, p = 0.022).

Comment on this clone: It lacks a known antigen. No quality values exist for individual bases; no much larger clone is one base distant.

Synthetic TCR analog templates were spiked into each PCR so that absolute template abundance could be estimated from read counts. Using the immunoSEQ assay, TCRbeta CDR3 regions were amplified from genomic DNA with bias-controlled V and J gene primers. Sequencing of rearranged TCRbeta segments was done at approximately 20X coverage. The original methods were these. Clustering was used to correct sequencing errors, and CDR3s were annotated against IMGT so that V, D and J genes could be assigned. Downstream analyses used only productive TCRbeta rearrangements and left out out-of-frame or stop-codon sequences. To compute clonality, Shannon entropy was normalized by the log of the number of unique productive sequences and then subtracted from one. Fisher's exact test with Benjamini-Hochberg correction, using a cutoff of adjusted p below 0.01, was how clones that differed between time points or between blood and tumor were identified. TCRdb obtained this table from immuneACCESS and retained in-frame rearrangements with V and J assigned. These tables miss some clones; where compared with another copy, unresolved V genes account for less than half of the shortfall, and the remainder is unexplained. V, J and clone size derive from that table, while D and trimming were established from the DNA sequence. The sample table contains approximately 51,000 clones; only one count was recorded for around 87% of them. Clones ranked in the top ten supply 16% of the sample.

A total of 29 patients with locally advanced or metastatic urothelial carcinoma, treated at Memorial Sloan Kettering on a trial protocol, made up the cohort. Peripheral blood mononuclear cells were collected from each patient pretreatment and during treatment, giving between 1 and 8 total time points per patient. The Qiagen DNeasy Blood extraction kit was used to purify genomic DNA from total PBMCs and tumor samples. PBMCs were collected pretreatment and during treatment, and were isolated and stored as previously described. CDR1 and CDR2 are drawn from the germline V gene: MNHNS, SASEGT. Germline trimming amounts to 1 base on V and 6 bases on J, with 5 as the count of junction bases outside the gene matches. From cysteine to phenylalanine, the CDR3 is 14 amino acids long. The CDR3 DNA has 42 bases and is translated from base 1.

This chain is built from TRBV6-1 and TRBJ2-5, and 7 junction bases match TRBD2. This receptor was taken from a man in his 60s with urothelial cancer. The source material was PBMCs, sampled around atezolizumab (anti-PD-L1) treatment. The CDR3 has the sequence CASSEGTRIKTQYF. Here is the DNA: TGTGCCAGCAGTGAAGGGACTAGAATAAAGACCCAGTACTTC.